A selection of T cell receptor beta chains follows, all from one sample in a study of radiotherapy plus CTLA-4 blockade in lung cancer. Repertoires were generated with immunoSEQ multiplex PCR, while TCRdb's copy carries only in-frame clones and drops some. The data hold approximately 97,000 clones, with about 80% observed a single time. The material sequenced was peripheral blood, taken from a patient treated with radiotherapy plus ipilimumab. The source of these receptors is a human donor with non-small cell lung cancer who had stable disease on radiotherapy plus ipilimumab. Each CDR3 is given with its conserved first and last residue. D genes are given only for firm matches. Only some rows state a clone size, as once, few, many or a class for expanded clones.

d_call: TRBD1; clone_size: once; v_call: TRBV28; j_call: TRBJ2-7; cdr3_aa: CASSTGTASYEQYF; cdr3_nt: TGTGCCAGCAGTACCGGGACAGCTTCCTACGAGCAGTACTTC
d_call: TRBD2; clone_size: NA; v_call: TRBV28; j_call: TRBJ2-1; cdr3_aa: CASRKKRGVTVGEQFF; cdr3_nt: TGTGCCAGCAGGAAGAAGCGGGGGGTGACGGTAGGGGAGCAGTTCTTC
d_call: NA; clone_size: few; v_call: TRBV28; j_call: TRBJ2-3; cdr3_aa: CASSYGTSDTQYF; cdr3_nt: TGTGCCAGCAGTTACGGGACTTCCGATACGCAGTATTTT
d_call: TRBD1; clone_size: NA; v_call: TRBV28; j_call: TRBJ2-7; cdr3_aa: CASSSQGADYEQYF; cdr3_nt: TGTGCCAGCAGTTCTCAGGGGGCTGACTACGAGCAGTACTTC
d_call: TRBD1; clone_size: NA; v_call: TRBV10-1; j_call: TRBJ2-7; cdr3_aa: CDFTPGQGDEQYF; cdr3_nt: TGCGACTTTACGCCGGGACAGGGGGACGAGCAGTACTTC
d_call: NA; clone_size: NA; v_call: TRBV6-4; j_call: TRBJ2-4; cdr3_aa: CASSESPGKNIQYF; cdr3_nt: TGTGCCAGCAGTGAAAGTCCGGGAAAAAACATTCAGTACTTC
d_call: TRBD2; clone_size: NA; v_call: TRBV27; j_call: TRBJ2-5; cdr3_aa: CASSLLGLAGVRETQYF; cdr3_nt: TGTGCCAGCAGTTTATTGGGACTAGCGGGAGTTCGGGAGACCCAGTACTTC
d_call: TRBD1; clone_size: NA; v_call: TRBV7-8; j_call: TRBJ1-6; cdr3_aa: CASSLRGTGESGSYNSPLHF; cdr3_nt: TGTGCCAGCAGCTTAAGGGGGACAGGGGAAAGTGGGTCCTATAATTCACCCCTCCACTTT
d_call: NA; clone_size: NA; v_call: TRBV30; j_call: TRBJ1-4; cdr3_aa: CAWSRQGNEKLFF; cdr3_nt: TGTGCCTGGAGTCGGCAGGGGAACGAAAAACTGTTTTTT
d_call: TRBD1; clone_size: NA; v_call: TRBV18; j_call: TRBJ1-5; cdr3_aa: CASGGQSNQPQHF; cdr3_nt: TGTGCCAGCGGGGGACAGAGCAATCAGCCCCAGCATTTT
d_call: TRBD1; clone_size: NA; v_call: TRBV5-1; j_call: TRBJ2-3; cdr3_aa: CASSFGQGARSDTQYF; cdr3_nt: TGCGCCAGCAGCTTTGGCCAGGGGGCGCGATCAGATACGCAGTATTTT
d_call: TRBD1; clone_size: NA; v_call: TRBV27; j_call: TRBJ1-2; cdr3_aa: CASGRTGNYGYTF; cdr3_nt: TGTGCCAGCGGACGGACAGGGAACTATGGCTACACCTTC
d_call: TRBD2; clone_size: NA; v_call: TRBV27; j_call: TRBJ2-1; cdr3_aa: CASRSSGRARAYNEQFF; cdr3_nt: TGTGCCAGCAGATCTAGCGGGAGGGCCAGGGCCTACAATGAGCAGTTCTTC
d_call: NA; clone_size: NA; v_call: TRBV5-5; j_call: TRBJ1-5; cdr3_aa: CASSLRGASNQPQHF; cdr3_nt: TGTGCCAGCAGCTTGCGGGGGGCGAGCAATCAGCCCCAGCATTTT
d_call: NA; clone_size: NA; v_call: TRBV5-1; j_call: TRBJ2-5; cdr3_aa: CASSWGVGLAETQYF; cdr3_nt: TGCGCCAGCAGCTGGGGGGTGGGGCTGGCAGAGACCCAGTACTTC
d_call: TRBD2; clone_size: NA; v_call: TRBV11-2; j_call: TRBJ2-1; cdr3_aa: CASSRGGDSYNEQFF; cdr3_nt: TGTGCCAGCAGCCGGGGGGGAGACTCCTACAATGAGCAGTTCTTC
d_call: NA; clone_size: once; v_call: TRBV5-1; j_call: TRBJ2-6; cdr3_aa: CASRDRLGANVLTF; cdr3_nt: TGCGCCAGCCGAGACAGGCTTGGGGCCAACGTCCTGACTTTC
d_call: TRBD1; clone_size: NA; v_call: TRBV30; j_call: TRBJ2-5; cdr3_aa: CALSGQGTQYF; cdr3_nt: TGTGCGCTTAGCGGACAGGGGACCCAGTACTTC
d_call: NA; clone_size: NA; v_call: TRBV6-1; j_call: TRBJ1-5; cdr3_aa: CASSFTGRGQPQHF; cdr3_nt: TGTGCCAGCAGTTTTACGGGGCGAGGACAGCCCCAGCATTTT
d_call: NA; clone_size: NA; v_call: TRBV28; j_call: TRBJ1-3; cdr3_aa: CASSLNRKGNTIYF; cdr3_nt: TGTGCCAGCAGTTTGAACAGGAAGGGAAACACCATATATTTT
d_call: NA; clone_size: NA; v_call: TRBV5-4; j_call: TRBJ2-7; cdr3_aa: CASSLGGVTGSEQYF; cdr3_nt: TGTGCCAGCAGCTTGGGGGGGGTGACAGGGAGCGAGCAGTACTTC
d_call: NA; clone_size: NA; v_call: TRBV7-9; j_call: TRBJ2-4; cdr3_aa: CASSTAKNIQYF; cdr3_nt: TGTGCCAGCAGCACGGCCAAAAACATTCAGTACTTC
d_call: TRBD1; clone_size: NA; v_call: TRBV5-5; j_call: TRBJ2-7; cdr3_aa: CASSWDRAAYEQYF; cdr3_nt: TGTGCCAGCAGCTGGGACAGGGCTGCGTACGAGCAGTACTTC
d_call: NA; clone_size: NA; v_call: TRBV6-1; j_call: TRBJ2-7; cdr3_aa: CASSEMGARYEQYF; cdr3_nt: TGTGCCAGCAGTGAAATGGGGGCGCGCTACGAGCAGTACTTC
d_call: TRBD1; clone_size: NA; v_call: TRBV7-2; j_call: TRBJ2-5; cdr3_aa: CASSLDRGQRKTQYF; cdr3_nt: TGTGCCAGCAGCTTAGACAGGGGGCAAAGGAAGACCCAGTACTTC
d_call: TRBD1; clone_size: NA; v_call: TRBV6-1; j_call: TRBJ1-1; cdr3_aa: CASSEDVGTVFSMNTEAFF; cdr3_nt: TGTGCCAGCAGTGAAGATGTCGGGACAGTTTTTTCGATGAACACTGAAGCTTTCTTT
d_call: NA; clone_size: once; v_call: TRBV6-5; j_call: TRBJ1-4; cdr3_aa: CASSYSPAVGEKLFF; cdr3_nt: TGTGCCAGCAGTTACTCGCCGGCGGTGGGGGAAAAACTGTTTTTT